This is a list of T cell receptor beta chains from one sample in a study of regulatory T cells in long-lasting Graves disease. A single record per CDR3 protein comes from TCRdb applying MiXCR to the multiplex PCR reads. This table has roughly 500,000 distinct CDR3 sequences, around a fifth appearing once. The sample was peripheral blood mononuclear cells (PBMCs), taken when the disease was refractory, from a patient treated with antithyroid drugs. The receptor set was obtained from a female donor with Graves disease. CDR3s include the opening cysteine and the closing phenylalanine or tryptophan. The D gene is left open where the match is weak. Rows give clone size only sometimes, using once, few, many, or a class for an expanded clone.

>TRBJ1-4|.|TRBV3-1|.
TGTGCCAGCAGCCAAGATCCAGGTGTAGCTAATGAAAAACTGTTTTTT
CASSQDPGVANEKLFF
>TRBJ1-1|.|TRBV7-9|few
TGTGCCAGCAGCTTACCACTGAACACTGAAGCTTTCTTT
CASSLPLNTEAFF
>TRBJ2-2|.|TRBV3-1|few
TGTGCCAGCAGCCAAGATTCCGCCGGGGAGCTGTTTTTT
CASSQDSAGELFF
>TRBJ2-2|TRBD1|TRBV9|few
TGTGCCAGCAGCGCCTGGACAGGGGCGGCCGGGGAGCTGTTTTTT
CASSAWTGAAGELFF
>TRBJ1-2|TRBD1|TRBV30|few
TGTGCCTGGAGTGTACCTCCCGGGACAGGGAGTGGCTACACCTTC
CAWSVPPGTGSGYTF
>TRBJ1-1|.|TRBV7-2|many
TGTGCCAGCAGCTTCTCCGATTACACTGAAGCTTTCTTT
CASSFSDYTEAFF
>TRBJ1-6|.|TRBV11-2|many
TGTGCCAGCAGCTTAATTGGAGATTCACCCCTCCACTTT
CASSLIGDSPLHF
>TRBJ1-2|.|TRBV19|few
TGTGCCAGTAGTATAGTAGGAGGGGACTATGGCTACACCTTC
CASSIVGGDYGYTF
>TRBJ2-5|.|TRBV6-1|many
TGTGCCAGCGTACCCCTAACAAAAGAGACCCAGTACTTC
CASVPLTKETQYF
>TRBJ1-1|TRBD1|TRBV20-1|few
TGCAGTGCTTCTGCCGGGACAGGCCACATGAACACTGAAGCTTTCTTT
CSASAGTGHMNTEAFF
>TRBJ1-1|.|TRBV5-1|few
TGCGCCAGCAGCTTTAATAAACTGATTAACACTGAAGCTTTCTTT
CASSFNKLINTEAFF
>TRBJ1-6|.|TRBV6-1|many
TGTGCCAGCAGTCGGGCCGAACAATATAATTCACCCCTCCACTTT
CASSRAEQYNSPLHF
>TRBJ1-4|.|TRBV28|few
TGTGCCAGCAGTTTAGAAACAGGCAAAGGTGAAAAACTGTTTTTT
CASSLETGKGEKLFF
>TRBJ1-2|.|TRBV20-1|many
TGCAGTGCTGGTTCGGTAGGGGGTAATGGCTACACCTTC
CSAGSVGGNGYTF
>TRBJ1-4|.|TRBV28|many
TGTGCCAGCAGCTCAGAAAAACTGTTTTTT
CASSSEKLFF
>TRBJ1-4|TRBD1|TRBV6-1|many
TGTGCCAGCACGGACCGGGGACAGGGGTTGTTTTTT
CASTDRGQGLFF
>TRBJ1-2|TRBD1|TRBV20-1|few
TGCAGTGCCCCACAGGGGGATGGCTATGGCTACACCTTC
CSAPQGDGYGYTF
>TRBJ1-5|.|TRBV12-3/TRBV12-4|many
TGTGCCAGCAGTTTACAGGCAGGGCATGAGCCCCAGCATTTT
CASSLQAGHEPQHF
>TRBJ2-3|TRBD2|TRBV28|few
TGTGCCAGCAGTTTACCTACAGCGGGAGTAGATACGCAGTATTTT
CASSLPTAGVDTQYF
>TRBJ2-2|TRBD2|TRBV7-2|.
TGTGCCAGCAGCTTTGGACTAGCGGGAGGTTCCGGGGAGCTGTTTTTT
CASSFGLAGGSGELFF
>TRBJ1-1|.|TRBV6-1|many
TGTGCCAGCACAAACCCGAACACTGAAGCTTTCTTT
CASTNPNTEAFF
>TRBJ1-5|.|TRBV28|many
TGTGCCAGCAGTTTAGGCCTAATGGGACTCCTGCAGCCCCAGCATTTT
CASSLGLMGLLQPQHF